This TCR beta chain is from a study of early T cells in non-severe SARS-CoV-2 infection. MiXCR, applied by TCRdb to the 5' RACE reads, yields one record per CDR3 protein. Seen here are roughly 90,000 distinct CDR3 sequences, roughly 15% observed once, and the top ten hold about 0.58%. CDR3 size: 15 residues. Germline values: CDR1 MNHNY, CDR2 SVGAGI (reference sequence). V was trimmed by 6 bases and J by 2 bases, leaving 15 bases between them. The gene calls are TRBV6-6 and TRBJ2-3, with a tentative D call TRBD2 (5 bases). This TCR was sampled from an adult who was a healthcare worker with PCR-confirmed SARS-CoV-2 infection or an uninfected control (not recorded which). Sequenced input: whole blood. For the CDR3, the DNA is TGTGCCAGCAGACCCCACACAGCGGACACAGATACGCAGTATTTT. It translates to CASRPHTADTDTQYF.